The 23 T cell receptor beta chains given below trace back to one sample, sequenced in a study of regulatory T cells in long-lasting Graves disease. In building TCR beta libraries, iRepertoire HTBI primers were used together with Arm-PCR of CDR3 regions. TCRdb reprocessed the multiplex PCR reads with MiXCR, giving one entry per CDR3 protein. The repertoire holds around 450,000 distinct CDR3 sequences, roughly 21% seen once, with around 7% in the top ten. Time point described: persistent/refractory GD, antithyroid drugs over 5 years with positive TRAb. The TCR library was made from RNA extracted from PBMCs. Sample: peripheral blood mononuclear cells (PBMCs), taken when the disease was refractory, from a patient treated with antithyroid drugs. The receptors here all came from a female donor with Graves disease.

In its sample, this clonotype was seen many times. This sequence joins TRBV28 and TRBJ2-5, with D uncertain. V was shortened by 5 bases and J by 5 bases, with 12 bases between the two germline ends. Germline V gives CDR1 MDHEN, CDR2 SYDVKM. This CDR3 has 13 residues. The DNA for the CDR3 is TGTGCCAGCAGTCCCGTAATAGCTGAGACCCAGTACTTC. Its translation is CASSPVIAETQYF.

This clonotype was counted only a few times. The chain carries TRBV3-1 and TRBJ1-6; TRBD1 is a possible D gene (5 bases). V was pared by 1 base and J by 7 bases, with 8 bases between. The length of the CDR3 is 14 residues. Germline CDR1 reads LGHDT; CDR2 reads YNNKEL (reference sequence). The chain's CDR3 is CASSQGAGNSPLHF. The CDR3 region has the DNA TGTGCCAGCAGCCAAGGGGCAGGGAATTCACCCCTCCACTTT.

The sample holds many counts of this clonotype. The chain is built from TRBV7-9 and TRBJ2-5; D possibly corresponds to TRBD2 (5 bases). CDR3 length: 13 amino acids. V dropped 6 bases and J dropped 5 bases, with 13 bases sitting between them. The germline CDR1 and CDR2 sequences are SEHNR and FQNEAQ (reference sequence). CDR3 DNA sequence: TGTGCCAGCAGTCGGGCGGGTGAGGAGACCCAGTACTTC. It yields the protein CASSRAGEETQYF. Combining the CDR3 with reference TRBV7-9 and TRBJ2-5 gives the whole variable domain DTGVSQNPRHKITKRGQNVTFRCDPISEHNRLYWYRQTLGQGPEFLTYFQNEAQLEKSRLLSDRFSAERPKGSFSTLEIQRTEQGDSAMYLCASSRAGEETQYFGPGTRLLVL.

A few counts support this clonotype. The rearrangement joins TRBV19 to TRBJ1-5; 9 bases are a match to TRBD1. The CDR3 length is 15 residues. The trim removed 2 bases at V and 5 bases at J, leaving 4 bases unmatched. Germline V gene sequence: CDR1 LNHDA, CDR2 SQIVND (reference sequence). CDR3 region: CASSIITGGDQPQHF. The DNA for the CDR3 is TGTGCCAGTAGTATAATAACAGGGGGCGATCAGCCCCAGCATTTT. Supplemented by reference TRBV19 and TRBJ1-5, the full variable domain reads DGGITQSPKYLFRKEGQNVTLSCEQNLNHDAMYWYRQDPGQGLRLIYYSQIVNDFQKGDIAEGYSVSREKKESFPLTVTSAQKNPTAFYLCASSIITGGDQPQHFGDGTRLSIL.

This clonotype has at least ten counts. The V and J genes are TRBV7-2 and TRBJ2-2; 15 bases match TRBD2. Germline CDR1 is SGHTA and CDR2 is FQGNSA. CDR3 length: 19 amino acids. The trim removed 1 base at V and 7 bases at J, leaving 10 bases unmatched. The CDR3 region has the DNA TGTGCCAGCAGCTTAGTGGGTTTGGGACTAGCGGGAGGCGGCGGGGAGCTGTTTTTT. Encoded protein: CASSLVGLGLAGGGGELFF.

The rearrangement joins TRBV6-5 to TRBJ2-5; 11 nucleotides agree with TRBD2. Per germline, CDR1 MNHEY and CDR2 SVGAGI. The CDR3 is made up of 15 amino acids. Trimming removed 4 bases from V and 5 bases from J; junction bases left unmatched: 6. This chain's CDR3 is CASSSPSGGIETQYF. The DNA of the CDR3 is TGTGCCAGCAGTTCACCTAGCGGGGGGATTGAGACCCAGTACTTC.

The CDR3 bases are TGTGCCAGCAGGCAAGGACTAGGTTTTAGCCATACGCAGTATTTT. It encodes CASRQGLGFSHTQYF. The rearrangement links TRBV28 to TRBJ2-3; 7 bases align to TRBD2. This CDR3 is built from 15 residues. V trimming: 6 bases; J trimming: 7 bases; junction bases outside the gene matches: 13. Per germline, CDR1 MDHEN and CDR2 SYDVKM.

The J gene is TRBJ2-2, the V gene TRBV11-2, with D possibly TRBD1 on 5 matching bases. Trimming shortened V by 3 bases and J by 4 bases, and 12 bases separated the two germline ends. This CDR3 is 15 amino acids long. Germline lookup yields CDR1 SGHAT and CDR2 FQNNGV. CDR3 loop: CASSFEAGLTGELFF. CDR3 coding DNA: TGTGCCAGCAGCTTTGAAGCAGGGCTCACCGGGGAGCTGTTTTTT.

This clonotype was seen ten or more times. This chain links TRBV28 with TRBJ2-5; maybe TRBD2 (7 bases). The germline V gene encodes CDR1 MDHEN and CDR2 SYDVKM. V was shortened by 4 bases and J by 1 base, with 13 bases between the two germline ends. This CDR3 comprises 15 residues. The CDR3 sequence: CASSSLGGGQETQYF. The CDR3 coding sequence is TGTGCCAGCAGTTCCCTAGGGGGGGGCCAAGAGACCCAGTACTTC.

V usage is TRBV28 and J usage is TRBJ2-1; D remains unclear. CDR3 length: 13 amino acids. Trimming left V 3 bases short and J 6 bases short, with 9 bases between. Germline V CDR1 and CDR2: MDHEN, SYDVKM. Written as DNA, the CDR3 is TGTGCCAGCAGTTTGAGGACGCCCAATGAGCAGTTCTTC. It encodes CASSLRTPNEQFF.

On this clonotype: This likely comes from a read error, as the CDR3 has no conserved phenylalanine or tryptophan at its end. This chain joins TRBV20-1 and TRBJ1-2; 7 bases are shared with TRBD1. This CDR3 is built from 16 residues. The germline gives CDR1 DFQATT, CDR2 SNEGSKA (reference sequence). With V trimmed by 1 base and J by 6 bases, 14 bases remained unmatched. CDR3 region: CSARVRTGLERDGYTV. CDR3 nucleotide sequence: TGCAGTGCTAGAGTCCGGACAGGACTGGAAAGAGATGGCTACACCGTC.

This clonotype was seen many times. CDR3 in amino acids: CASTWTSGGSYEQYF. The CDR3 region has the DNA TGTGCCAGCACCTGGACTAGCGGGGGATCCTACGAGCAGTACTTC. This chain links TRBV7-2 with TRBJ2-7; 13 positions match TRBD2. Trimming took 7 bases from V and 1 from J; bases not matched to a gene: 4. Per the germline V gene, CDR1 is SGHTA and CDR2 is FQGNSA. This CDR3 contains 15 residues. The full variable domain, completed using reference TRBV7-2 and TRBJ2-7, is GAGVSQSPSNKVTEKGKDVELRCDPISGHTALYWYRQSLGQGLEFLIYFQGNSAPDKSGLPSDRFSAERTGGSVSTLTIQRTQQEDSAVYLCASTWTSGGSYEQYFGPGTRLTVT.

This sequence joins TRBV5-1 and TRBJ1-3, with TRBD1 identical over 7 bases. The CDR3 covers 17 residues. Trimming took 4 bases from V and 0 from J; bases not matched to a gene: 10. Germline V gene sequence: CDR1 SGHRS, CDR2 YFSETQ. The DNA for the CDR3 is TGCGCCAGCAGCGATGGGACAGCTCAAAGCTCTGGAAACACCATATATTTT. This sequence encodes CASSDGTAQSSGNTIYF.

This clonotype appeared a few times. The rearrangement joins TRBV29-1 to TRBJ1-1; 7 bases are shared with TRBD1. Germline CDR1 reads SQVTM; CDR2 reads ANQGSEA. CDR3 length equals 14 residues. Trimming cost V 4 bases and J 11 bases; bases outside gene matches: 16. CDR3 in amino acids: CSVGSGGGPGPAFF. The CDR3 bases are TGCAGCGTTGGCTCAGGGGGTGGTCCAGGGCCCGCTTTCTTT.

Turning to this clonotype: Being one base from a much bigger clone, this may be a read error. The V and J genes are TRBV27 and TRBJ1-2; perhaps TRBD1 as D (5 bases). Germline V gene sequence: CDR1 MNHEY, CDR2 SMNVEV (reference sequence). The CDR3 runs 14 residues. The V end lost 4 bases, the J end lost 4 bases, and 13 bases lay between the germline ends. The CDR3 DNA reads as TGTGCCAGCAGTTCCCGAGGGACCTCCTATGGCTACACCTTC. It yields the protein CASSSRGTSYGYTF.

This clonotype came up a few times. The genes are TRBV6-5 and TRBJ2-3; 11 nucleotides match TRBD2. The trim removed 0 bases at V and 5 bases at J, leaving 4 bases unmatched. From germline, CDR1 is MNHEY and CDR2 SVGAGI. CDR3 length: 16 amino acids. The DNA for the CDR3 is TGTGCCAGCAGTTACTCCCCTAGCGGGGGGCAAGATACGCAGTATTTT. This sequence encodes CASSYSPSGGQDTQYF.

Many counts were recorded for this clonotype. The CDR3 bases are TGTGCCAGCAGTTTGGGACATTCCTCCTACGAGCAGTACTTC. This gives the protein CASSLGHSSYEQYF. The V call is TRBV28, the J call TRBJ2-7; D might be TRBD1 (6 bases). The CDR3 length is 14 residues. Germline V gene data show CDR1 as MDHEN and CDR2 as SYDVKM. The V end was cut by 3 bases, the J end by 0 bases, with 9 bases between.

This chain uses TRBV5-6 with TRBJ2-7; 13 bases match TRBD2. Germline assignment: CDR1 SGHDT and CDR2 YYEEEE. The V gene end was trimmed by 0 bases and the J gene end by 2 bases; junction bases not matched to a gene: 5. The CDR3 covers 17 residues. The CDR3, as DNA: TGTGCCAGCAGCTTGGCCTGGACTAGCGGGAGTCCCTACGAGCAGTACTTC. It specifies CASSLAWTSGSPYEQYF. Drawing the rest from reference TRBV5-6 and TRBJ2-7, the complete variable domain is DAGVTQSPTHLIKTRGQQVTLRCSPKSGHDTVSWYQQALGQGPQFIFQYYEEEERQRGNFPDRFSGHQFPNYSSELNVNALLLGDSALYLCASSLAWTSGSPYEQYFGPGTRLTVT.

This clonotype was recorded many times. The chain is built from TRBV6-1 and TRBJ1-2, with D tentatively TRBD1 (5 bases). The CDR3 consists of 14 residues. Per the germline V gene, CDR1 is MNHNS and CDR2 is SASEGT. Trimming shortened V by 5 bases and J by 3 bases, and 13 bases separated the two germline ends. CDR3 sequence reads: CASSPSPRDYGYTF. In DNA, the CDR3 is TGTGCCAGCAGTCCCTCCCCCAGGGACTATGGCTACACCTTC.

The chain employs TRBV7-3 and TRBJ1-4; D uncertain. Germline V CDR1 and CDR2: SGHTA, FQGTGA. This CDR3 spans 13 amino acids. V was shortened by 5 bases and J by 5 bases, with 9 bases between the two germline ends. The DNA of the CDR3 is TGTGCCAGCAGCCAAGAGCCGAATGAAAAACTGTTTTTT. It specifies CASSQEPNEKLFF.

This clonotype was observed many times. The CDR3 spells CSAREGQGPWEAFF. The CDR3 DNA sequence: TGCAGTGCTAGGGAAGGACAGGGCCCCTGGGAAGCTTTCTTT. The V and J genes are TRBV20-1 and TRBJ1-1, with 8 positions matching TRBD1. The CDR3 loop spans 14 amino acids. V shed 3 bases, J shed 8 bases, and the junction held 11 bases outside the gene matches. CDR1 is DFQATT and CDR2 is SNEGSKA in the germline V gene (reference sequence).

The DNA for the CDR3 is TGTGCCAGCAGCTACGCCGGGTCGTATCAGCCCCAGCATTTT. Its translation: CASSYAGSYQPQHF. The genes are TRBV3-1 and TRBJ1-5, with D unresolved. CDR1 LGHDT and CDR2 YNNKEL come from the germline V gene (reference sequence). V gave up 5 bases and J gave up 5 bases, with 13 bases separating them. The CDR3 sequence is 14 residues long.

This clonotype appeared a few times. The chain links TRBV29-1 to TRBJ1-2; D gene ambiguous. With 2 bases removed from V and 6 bases from J, the gap between germline ends came to 19 bases. In germline, CDR1 is SQVTM, CDR2 ANQGSEA. The CDR3 is 15 residues long. The CDR3 sequence: CSVEPHLLGVDGYTF. CDR3 coding DNA: TGCAGCGTTGAACCACACCTTCTCGGGGTCGATGGCTACACCTTC.